The rows below give T cell receptor beta chains drawn from one sample of a study of OX40 agonist ivuxolimab in advanced cancers. Clones were read by immunoSEQ multiplex PCR, and TCRdb kept only the in-frame ones, dropping some. The table lists more than 60,000 clones, about 85% of them singletons. The sample was CD4+ or CD8+ T cells sorted from blood, taken in a trial of the OX40 agonist ivuxolimab. The receptors were sampled from an adult with an advanced solid tumor such as melanoma, head and neck, liver or kidney cancer. The CDR3 runs from the conserved cysteine through the conserved F or W. The order of the fields is clone size, J gene, D gene, CDR3 length, V gene, CDR3 DNA, CDR3 protein. The D gene is left open where the match is weak. Size values are once, few and many counts, or a class for expanded clones, and some rows have none.

>-|TRBJ1-3|TRBD1|12|TRBV6-5
TGTGCCACCAGGGGGTCTGGAAACACCATATATTTT
CATRGSGNTIYF
>few|TRBJ1-2|-|13|TRBV7-2
TGTGCCAGCAGCTTAGTAGGCCAATATGGCTACACCTTC
CASSLVGQYGYTF
>once|TRBJ1-2|-|15|TRBV11-2
TGTGCCAGCAGCTCCATAGGACGGGAGGGCTATGGCTACACTTTC
CASSSIGREGYGYTF
>-|TRBJ2-5|-|13|TRBV2
TGTGCCAGCAGTGGGACAGCCCAAGAGACCCAGTACTTC
CASSGTAQETQYF
>-|TRBJ2-7|-|14|TRBV11-2
TGTGTCAGCAGCTTAGAAGTGGGAGCCTACGAGCAGTACTTC
CVSSLEVGAYEQYF
>-|TRBJ1-2|-|14|TRBV2
TGTGCCAGCAGGGGACACCAAACTAACTATGGCTACACCTTC
CASRGHQTNYGYTF
>-|TRBJ1-1|TRBD1|14|TRBV5-1
TGCGCCAGCAGTCGGACAGGGACGGACACTGAAGCTTTCTTT
CASSRTGTDTEAFF
>few|TRBJ1-4|-|15|TRBV5-1
TGCGCCAGCAGCTTGGTTGCAGACGAGCACGAAAAACTGTTTTTT
CASSLVADEHEKLFF
>-|TRBJ1-4|-|14|TRBV5-1
TGCGCCAGCGCCTCAGGGCCAACTAATGAAAAACTGTTTTTT
CASASGPTNEKLFF
>-|TRBJ1-2|-|13|TRBV6-5
TGTGCCAGCAGTAAATTGAGGGCACATGGCTACACCTTC
CASSKLRAHGYTF
>-|TRBJ2-3|-|14|TRBV9
TGTGCCAGCAGCCCGTCCCCCTCGACCGATACGCAGTATTTT
CASSPSPSTDTQYF
>-|TRBJ2-3|-|14|TRBV6-1
TGTGCCAGCGCACCTGGCCCCAACACAGATACGCAGTATTTT
CASAPGPNTDTQYF
>-|TRBJ2-4|-|15|TRBV14
TGTGCCAGCAGCCGAGGGGGTTTAGCCAAAAACATTCAGTACTTC
CASSRGGLAKNIQYF
>-|TRBJ1-1|-|17|TRBV18
TGTGCCAGCTCATCCGGTAATAGGGGCCTCATGAACACTGAAGCTTTCTTT
CASSSGNRGLMNTEAFF
>-|TRBJ2-7|-|14|TRBV4-2
TGTGCCAGCAGCCAACGTGACAACAGCTACGAGCAGTACTTC
CASSQRDNSYEQYF
>once|TRBJ2-5|-|14|TRBV5-1
TGCGCCAGCAGCCCGACCGGGGTCGGGGAGACCCAGTACTTC
CASSPTGVGETQYF
>-|TRBJ2-3|-|11|TRBV6-1
TGTGCCAGCAGTTACGGCTGGTCGCAGTATTTT
CASSYGWSQYF
>-|TRBJ2-1|TRBD1|17|TRBV23-1
TGCGCCAGCAGTCAATCTCGATTCCAGGGGGCGGATAATGAGCAGTTCTTC
CASSQSRFQGADNEQFF
>-|TRBJ1-1|-|17|TRBV7-6
TGTGCCAGCAGCACAAAAGTCGGGTTCCTGGGTGACACTGAAGCTTTCTTT
CASSTKVGFLGDTEAFF
>-|TRBJ2-3|-|17|TRBV14
TGTGCCAGCAGCCAAGGGTTCCCGACACTTAGCACAGATACGCAGTATTTT
CASSQGFPTLSTDTQYF
>-|TRBJ2-3|TRBD2|14|TRBV5-6
TGTGCCAGCAGGACTAGCGGGGGACCTAATACGCAGTATTTT
CASRTSGGPNTQYF
>-|TRBJ2-5|-|14|TRBV5-6
TGTGCCAGCAGCTTGCAATCAGTCCAAGAGACCCAGTACTTC
CASSLQSVQETQYF